The sample holds a few counts of the clone carrying this T cell receptor (beta chain). The entirety of the isolated RNA underwent reverse transcription, so expressed TCRB transcripts were sequenced. Repertoires were generated with immunoSEQ multiplex PCR, while TCRdb's copy carries only in-frame clones and drops some. The profile shows around 250,000 clones, approximately 14% of them singletons. The CDR3 length is 15 residues. V was clipped by 3 bases and J by 5 bases, with 13 bases between them. Germline values: CDR1 MNHEY, CDR2 SMNVEV (reference sequence). The entry originates in a study of beta chain features in type 1 diabetes.

The receptor's source is a woman aged 35 to 49 in good health. The source material was naive CD4+ T cells from blood. The chain joins TRBV27 to TRBJ2-2, with D maybe TRBD2 (7 bases). Here the CDR3 reads CASSLRGGWTGELFF. The CDR3 DNA reads as TGTGCCAGCAGTTTGCGCGGGGGCTGGACCGGGGAGCTGTTTTTT.